This entry lists 19 T cell receptor beta chains sequenced from one sample in a study of blood T cell repertoires in COVID-19. The protocol was immunoSEQ multiplex PCR, while the TCRdb copy is restricted to in-frame clones and leaves out a portion. This table holds roughly 270,000 clones, roughly 85% found once. Input material: peripheral blood. The receptor source for this set is a man in his fifties with active or convalescent COVID-19.

This chain links TRBV6-4 with TRBJ2-7; no firm D call. The CDR3 runs to 13 residues. Looked up from germline, CDR1 is MRHNA and CDR2 is SNTAGT. V was cut by 10 bases and J by 6 bases, with 19 bases left in between. CDR3 sequence: CATQLRPPGEQYF. In nucleotides, the CDR3 is TGTGCCACCCAACTTAGGCCCCCAGGCGAGCAGTACTTC.

This chain connects TRBV4-2 to TRBJ2-3; TRBD1 is a possible D gene (5 bases). The CDR3 consists of 16 residues. The V end lost 0 bases, the J end lost 1 base, and 11 bases lay between the germline ends. CDR1 and CDR2 (germline): LGHNA, YNFKEQ. The CDR3 DNA follows: TGTGCCAGCAGCCAAGATCCTGGCAGGGGCACAGATACGCAGTATTTT. It is translated as CASSQDPGRGTDTQYF.

The rearrangement joins TRBV5-1 to TRBJ2-7; no definite D call. CDR1 is SGHRS and CDR2 is YFSETQ in the germline V gene. V lost 0 bases, J lost 2 bases, and 9 bases lay in between. The CDR3 spans 14 residues. The CDR3 loop is CASSLDGVPYEQYF. CDR3 nucleotide sequence: TGCGCCAGCAGCTTGGACGGAGTCCCCTACGAGCAGTACTTC.

CDR3 nucleotide sequence: TGCGCCAGCAGCCGAGGACAGGGGTACAATGAGCAGTTCTTC. Protein product: CASSRGQGYNEQFF. This sequence joins TRBV4-1 and TRBJ2-1; 9 bases are shared with TRBD1. With 4 bases clipped from V and 4 bases from J, the junction kept 2 bases outside the gene matches. The CDR3 runs 14 residues. Germline loops: CDR1 MGHRA, CDR2 YSYEKL.

The V call is TRBV10-3, the J call TRBJ2-3; TRBD1 is a possible D gene (5 bases). V was clipped by 4 bases and J by 2 bases, with 10 bases between them. The CDR3 is made up of 14 amino acids. CDR1 is ENHRY, CDR2 SYGVKD, per germline. CDR3 sequence: CAISVRADTDTQYF. The CDR3 DNA reads TGTGCCATCAGTGTCAGGGCCGACACAGATACGCAGTATTTT.

The rearrangement uses TRBV11-2 and TRBJ2-5; the match to TRBD2 covers 7 bases. CDR3 length: 14 amino acids. Germline CDR1 reads SGHAT; CDR2 reads FQNNGV. Losses at the gene ends were 5 bases for V and 3 bases for J; bases not matched to a gene: 6. CDR3 in DNA: TGTGCCAGCAGCCCCCGCGGACTAGAAGAGACCCAGTACTTC. The encoded protein is CASSPRGLEETQYF.

The V and J genes are TRBV29-1 and TRBJ2-1; TRBD2 matches at 11 bases. After removal of 5 bases from V and 7 bases from J, the junction contained 13 bases not matched to a gene. The CDR3 runs 16 residues. CDR1 and CDR2 from the germline V gene are SQVTM and ANQGSEA. CDR3 loop: CSVPTELAGVSNEQFF. CDR3 in DNA: TGCAGCGTTCCGACCGAACTAGCGGGAGTATCTAATGAGCAGTTCTTC.

The chain combines TRBV12-3 or TRBV12-4 with TRBJ1-1; D call uncertain. This CDR3 region has 11 residues. Trimming cost V 4 bases and J 7 bases, with 7 bases left between them. In DNA form, the CDR3 reads TGTGCCAGCAGTTGGCGGAGTGAAGCTTTCTTT. Translation: CASSWRSEAFF.

The chain recombines TRBV9 with TRBJ2-1; D is possibly TRBD2 (6 bases). The germline V and J ends were trimmed by 3 bases and 1 base, with 20 bases remaining between them. The V gene's germline CDR1 is SGDLS and CDR2 YYNGEE. The CDR3 length is 18 residues. The CDR3 coding sequence is TGTGCCAGCAGCGCTCACCAGCAGGACTACGGATCCTACAATGAGCAGTTCTTC. It is translated as CASSAHQQDYGSYNEQFF.

The chain combines TRBV24-1 with TRBJ2-4; 8 bases agree with TRBD2. The germline V gene has CDR1 KGHDR and CDR2 SFDVKD. This CDR3 region has 15 residues. Losses at the gene ends were 3 bases for V and 5 bases for J; bases not matched to a gene: 5. In nucleotides, the CDR3 is TGTGCCACCAGTGATAGCGGGAGATTAGAAAACATTCAGTACTTC. The encoded protein is CATSDSGRLENIQYF.

The chain joins TRBV12-5 to TRBJ1-5; maybe TRBD1 (5 bases). V was trimmed by 4 bases and J by 0 bases, leaving 13 bases between them. The germline gives CDR1 LGHNT, CDR2 FRNRAP. The CDR3 sequence is 16 residues long. The DNA for the CDR3 is TGTGCTAGTGGTTCCGACAGCTGGTATAGCAATCAGCCCCAGCATTTT. Amino acid sequence: CASGSDSWYSNQPQHF. Full variable domain (outside the CDR3, taken from reference TRBV12-5 and TRBJ1-5): DARVTQTPRHKVTEMGQEVTMRCQPILGHNTVFWYRQTMMQGLELLAYFRNRAPLDDSGMPKDRFSAEMPDATLATLKIQPSEPRDSAVYFCASGSDSWYSNQPQHFGDGTRLSIL.

The V call is TRBV28, the J call TRBJ1-2; a weak D match, TRBD1 (5 bases). The CDR3 totals 15 residues. Germline CDR1 reads MDHEN; CDR2 reads SYDVKM. Trimming pared 7 bases from V and 5 bases from J, leaving 20 bases between. The CDR3 spells CASTKGGTLLYGYTF. The CDR3, as DNA: TGTGCCAGCACGAAAGGAGGGACTCTCCTATATGGCTACACCTTC.

The chain couples TRBV10-3 to TRBJ2-7, with 15 nucleotides matching TRBD2. Germline V gene lookup returns CDR1 ENHRY and CDR2 SYGVKD. The CDR3 is made up of 17 amino acids. V lost 4 bases and J lost 2; bases outside the gene matches: 6. The CDR3 is CAISAGTSGRNPYEQYF. CDR3 DNA: TGTGCCATCAGTGCGGGGACTAGCGGGAGGAACCCCTACGAGCAGTACTTC.

The chain recombines TRBV30 with TRBJ2-7, with 13 bases that match TRBD2. After removal of 1 base from V and 5 bases from J, the junction contained 8 bases not matched to a gene. CDR1 and CDR2 from the germline V gene are GTSNPN and SVGIG (reference sequence). This CDR3 is built from 16 residues. CDR3 loop: CAWSAGLAGESNEQYF. CDR3 bases: TGTGCCTGGAGTGCCGGACTAGCGGGAGAATCTAACGAGCAGTACTTC.

CDR3 region: CASSPRSAGATGELFF. The CDR3 DNA reads TGTGCCAGCAGCCCCAGGTCGGCGGGAGCCACCGGGGAGCTGTTTTTT. This chain connects TRBV9 to TRBJ2-2, with 7 nucleotides matching TRBD2. The CDR3 totals 16 residues. V trimming: 4 bases; J trimming: 4 bases; junction bases outside the gene matches: 10. Germline V gives CDR1 SGDLS, CDR2 YYNGEE.

This chain joins TRBV28 and TRBJ1-4; 7 bases are a match to TRBD1. CDR3 length equals 14 residues. Germline-derived CDR1 and CDR2 are MDHEN and SYDVKM. V gave up 6 bases and J gave up 8 bases; unmatched junction bases: 9. This CDR3 is CASRAGTAPEKLFF. CDR3 DNA sequence: TGTGCCAGCAGGGCCGGGACAGCTCCGGAAAAACTGTTTTTT.

The V and J genes are TRBV2 and TRBJ1-5; the match to TRBD1 covers 9 bases. V lost 6 bases, J lost 2 bases, and 5 bases stayed unmatched. Germline lookup yields CDR1 SNHLY and CDR2 FYNNEI. CDR3 size: 15 residues. The CDR3 here is CASSEWTGGNQPQHF. CDR3 DNA: TGTGCCAGCAGCGAATGGACAGGGGGCAATCAGCCCCAGCATTTT.

The rearrangement joins TRBV3-1 (or the pseudogene TRBV3-2) to TRBJ2-1; possible D gene TRBD2, 6 bases. Germline V lookup: CDR1 LGHDT, CDR2 YNNKEL (reference sequence). V was trimmed by 10 bases and J by 12 bases, leaving 16 bases between them. The CDR3 runs 11 residues. The CDR3 protein is CATGGGYRQFF. The CDR3 DNA is TGTGCCACCGGGGGAGGTTATCGGCAGTTCTTC.

This clone was seen once. This chain links TRBV19 with TRBJ1-6, with D possibly TRBD1 on 5 matching bases. V lost 3 bases and J lost 8, with 23 bases in between. The CDR3 spans 18 residues. The germline gives CDR1 LNHDA, CDR2 SQIVND (reference sequence). CDR3 sequence: CASSIVIMTGLGDSPLHF. The CDR3 bases are TGTGCCAGTAGTATTGTGATCATGACGGGACTAGGGGATTCACCCCTCCACTTT.